One sample yielded the 26 T cell receptor beta chains listed below, sequenced in a study of blood T cell repertoires in COVID-19 (TCRdb year 2020). Library preparation employed the immunoSEQ multiplex PCR assay. Held by TCRdb, this immuneACCESS table contains in-frame sequences only and omits some clones. Under half of the omission traces to an unresolved V gene where checked; the cause of the rest is unknown. Recorded for this sample are roughly 380,000 clones; approximately 91% of them occurred a single time. The top ten clones comprise about 1.6% of the sample. Sample: peripheral blood. These receptors all stem from a woman aged 40 to 50 with COVID-19, enrolled during active disease.

The CDR3, as DNA: TGTGCCAGCAGTGATGGGAGAAGCTCCTACAATGAGCAGTTCTTC. Protein: CASSDGRSSYNEQFF. The chain links TRBV25-1 to TRBJ2-1; D possibly corresponds to TRBD2 (5 bases). Per germline, CDR1 MGHDK and CDR2 SYGVNS. The length of the CDR3 is 15 residues. V lost 3 bases to trimming and J lost 0 bases, with 9 bases between them. Looking up the rest from reference TRBV25-1 and TRBJ2-1 gives the full variable domain: EADIYQTPRYLVIGTGKKITLECSQTMGHDKMYWYQQDPGMELHLIHYSYGVNSTEKGDLSSESTVSRIRTEHFPLTLESARPSHTSQYLCASSDGRSSYNEQFFGPGTRLTVL.

The chain employs TRBV6-2 or TRBV6-3 and TRBJ2-7, with 12 bases fitting TRBD2. V shed 6 bases, J shed 12 bases, and the junction held 12 bases outside the gene matches. Germline V CDR1 and CDR2: MNHEY, SVGEGT. The CDR3 is 14 residues long. The CDR3 is CASSTLRTSGEMYF. The CDR3 DNA follows: TGTGCCAGCAGCACTCTGCGGACTAGCGGGGAGATGTACTTC.

The chain employs TRBV7-6 and TRBJ2-2, with D perhaps TRBD1 (6 bases). The V end was cut by 4 bases, the J end by 5 bases, with 29 bases between. Looked up from germline, CDR1 is SGHVS and CDR2 is FNYEAQ. This CDR3 comprises 20 residues. The CDR3 nucleotides are TGTGCCAGCAGCTACTCACCCCCCTCCACAGGGAGCCGTCGGACCGGGGAGCTGTTTTTT. Translation gives CASSYSPPSTGSRRTGELFF.

The V gene is TRBV2, the J gene TRBJ1-2; 9 bases are shared with TRBD1. CDR1 is SNHLY, CDR2 FYNNEI, per germline. This CDR3 is built from 15 residues. V trimming: 8 bases; J trimming: 7 bases; junction bases outside the gene matches: 14. DNA of the CDR3: TGTGCCAGCCCGGGACAGGGAAGGTCGGCTAGTGGCTACACCTTC. It encodes CASPGQGRSASGYTF. Drawing the rest from reference TRBV2 and TRBJ1-2, the complete variable domain is EPEVTQTPSHQVTQMGQEVILRCVPISNHLYFYWYRQILGQKVEFLVSFYNNEISEKSEIFDDQFSVERPDGSNFTLKIRSTKLEDSAMYFCASPGQGRSASGYTFGSGTRLTVV.

This chain joins TRBV27 and TRBJ1-4; D possibly corresponds to TRBD1 (6 bases). The CDR3 consists of 14 residues. Germline lookup yields CDR1 MNHEY and CDR2 SMNVEV (reference sequence). V was trimmed by 2 bases and J by 8 bases, leaving 12 bases between them. CDR3 coding DNA: TGTGCCAGCAGTTTACAGGGGTTGGGGGAAAAACTGTTTTTT. It codes for CASSLQGLGEKLFF.

V is TRBV4-3 and J is TRBJ1-4; D gene unclear. The germline gives CDR1 LGHNA, CDR2 YSLEER. There are 13 residues in the CDR3. Trimming left V 2 bases short and J 8 bases short, with 9 bases between. Written as DNA, the CDR3 is TGCGCCAGCAGCCAACCGGGAGAAGAAAAACTGTTTTTT. Its translation: CASSQPGEEKLFF.

The V gene is TRBV3-1 (or the pseudogene TRBV3-2), the J gene TRBJ2-1; 11 bases fit TRBD2. In germline, CDR1 is LGHDT, CDR2 YNNKEL (reference sequence). V shed 1 base, J shed 9 bases, and the junction held 8 bases outside the gene matches. This CDR3 has 16 residues. The CDR3 DNA reads TGTGCCAGCAGCCAAGGGCTTAGACTAGCGGGGTTTGAGCAGTTCTTC. Amino acid sequence: CASSQGLRLAGFEQFF.

The chain joins TRBV27 to TRBJ2-7, with 14 bases that match TRBD2. The CDR3 covers 15 residues. V lost 7 bases, J lost 5 bases, and 7 bases stayed unmatched. Looked up from germline, CDR1 is MNHEY and CDR2 is SMNVEV (reference sequence). This CDR3 is CASTGGGLAGDEQYF. The CDR3 region has the DNA TGTGCCAGCACGGGAGGGGGACTAGCGGGAGACGAGCAGTACTTC.

This clone was picked up one time. The chain joins TRBV6-2 or TRBV6-3 to TRBJ1-5; the D is unclear. This CDR3 is 15 amino acids long. The V end was cut by 6 bases, the J end by 4 bases, with 16 bases between. Germline V CDR1 and CDR2: MNHEY, SVGEGT. CDR3 DNA: TGTGCCAGCAGCCTCCCGGGGAGGCTGAATCAGCCCCAGCATTTT. Its protein product is CASSLPGRLNQPQHF.

The V call is TRBV30, the J call TRBJ1-4; 7 bases are a match to TRBD1. This CDR3 region has 14 residues. The germline gives CDR1 GTSNPN, CDR2 SVGIG (reference sequence). Trimming at V came to 0 bases and at J to 8 bases, leaving 6 bases not matched to a gene. The CDR3 bases are TGTGCCTGGAGTGTACGGAGGGGGCGGGAAAAACTGTTTTTT. Its protein product is CAWSVRRGREKLFF.

The V call is TRBV28, the J call TRBJ1-4; no clear D gene. The CDR3 loop spans 14 amino acids. CDR1 and CDR2 from the germline V gene are MDHEN and SYDVKM. V lost 3 bases and J lost 5, with 10 bases in between. DNA of the CDR3: TGTGCCAGCAGTTTGGTACAGACCAATGAAAAACTGTTTTTT. This gives the protein CASSLVQTNEKLFF.

The rearrangement joins TRBV4-1 to TRBJ2-1; D is possibly TRBD2 (5 bases). Between the trimmed V and J ends, which lost 5 bases and 1 base, there was a span of 21 bases. Germline V gene sequence: CDR1 MGHRA, CDR2 YSYEKL. The CDR3 length is 18 residues. CDR3 in DNA: TGCGCCAGCAGCAACTACCAAGGGCCGAGAGGGTCCTACAATGAGCAGTTCTTC. Protein sequence: CASSNYQGPRGSYNEQFF.

The V and J genes are TRBV3-1 (or the pseudogene TRBV3-2) and TRBJ2-2; the D gene is possibly TRBD1 (7 bases). Germline V gene data show CDR1 as LGHDT and CDR2 as YNNKEL (reference sequence). V dropped 2 bases and J dropped 3 bases, with 13 bases sitting between them. The CDR3 extends over 16 amino acids. CDR3 sequence: CASSQLDRRDTGELFF. The CDR3 nucleotides read TGTGCCAGCAGCCAACTGGACAGGAGGGACACCGGGGAGCTGTTTTTT.

The chain carries TRBV9 and TRBJ2-3; 14 positions agree with TRBD2. Germline CDR1 and CDR2: SGDLS and YYNGEE. The CDR3 has 16 residues. Trimming took 2 bases from V and 7 from J; bases not matched to a gene: 6. This chain's CDR3 is CASSVTSGRASHTQYF. CDR3 nucleotide sequence: TGTGCCAGCAGCGTGACTAGCGGGAGGGCCTCACATACGCAGTATTTT.

The gene calls are TRBV7-8 and TRBJ1-6; D is unclear. The germline V gene encodes CDR1 SGHVS and CDR2 FQNEAQ. The CDR3 length is 15 residues. The germline V and J ends were trimmed by 5 bases and 7 bases, with 15 bases remaining between them. The CDR3 region has the DNA TGTGCCAGCAGCCCACAGTCCCGGCAGAATTCACCCCTCCACTTT. Translating gives CASSPQSRQNSPLHF.

For this clone: At the DNA level, this CDR3 is encoded by other sequences in the same sample as well. The J gene is TRBJ2-7, the V gene TRBV7-2; TRBD1 aligns across 9 bases. The CDR3 has 15 residues. The V gene end was trimmed by 0 bases and the J gene end by 1 base; junction bases not matched to a gene: 1. Germline lookup yields CDR1 SGHTA and CDR2 FQGNSA. Here the CDR3 reads CASSLAGTGSYEQYF. The CDR3 nucleotides read TGTGCCAGCAGCTTAGCGGGGACAGGGTCCTACGAGCAGTACTTC. The full variable domain, its missing parts supplied by reference TRBV7-2 and TRBJ2-7, is GAGVSQSPSNKVTEKGKDVELRCDPISGHTALYWYRQSLGQGLEFLIYFQGNSAPDKSGLPSDRFSAERTGGSVSTLTIQRTQQEDSAVYLCASSLAGTGSYEQYFGPGTRLTVT.

This chain joins TRBV5-1 and TRBJ1-3; 7 nucleotides align to TRBD1. The germline V gene has CDR1 SGHRS and CDR2 YFSETQ. The CDR3 totals 14 residues. Losses at the gene ends were 3 bases for V and 6 bases for J; bases not matched to a gene: 6. The CDR3 nucleotides are TGCGCCAGCAGCTCAGGGACAGAGTTAAACACCATATATTTT. Protein sequence: CASSSGTELNTIYF.

This clone appeared once. V is TRBV27 and J is TRBJ1-1; TRBD1 is a possible D gene (5 bases). Between the trimmed V and J ends, which lost 7 bases and 1 base, there was a span of 16 bases. CDR1 and CDR2 (germline): MNHEY, SMNVEV (reference sequence). The CDR3 runs to 15 residues. CDR3 protein: CASTQYPQGNTEAFF. DNA for the CDR3: TGTGCCAGCACCCAATACCCGCAGGGGAACACTGAAGCTTTCTTT.

This clone was seen a single time. V is TRBV27 and J is TRBJ2-1; possibly TRBD2 for D (5 bases). Germline CDR1 MNHEY, CDR2 SMNVEV (reference sequence). The CDR3 spans 14 residues. Trimming took 6 bases from V and 4 from J, leaving 13 bases between them. This chain's CDR3 is CASSRVGGYNEQFF. The CDR3 coding sequence is TGTGCCAGCAGCCGGGTGGGCGGGTACAATGAGCAGTTCTTC.

This clone appeared once. The chain uses TRBV27 and TRBJ1-4; the D gene is possibly TRBD1 (5 bases). Germline CDR1 reads MNHEY; CDR2 reads SMNVEV (reference sequence). V lost 0 bases to trimming and J lost 6 bases, with 8 bases between them. The CDR3 spans 14 residues. DNA of the CDR3: TGTGCCAGCAGTTTATCGGGGCTAGATGAAAAACTGTTTTTT. Its translation is CASSLSGLDEKLFF. The complete variable domain, with remaining parts taken from reference TRBV27 and TRBJ1-4, reads EAQVTQNPRYLITVTGKKLTVTCSQNMNHEYMSWYRQDPGLGLRQIYYSMNVEVTDKGDVPEGYKVSRKEKRNFPLILESPSPNQTSLYFCASSLSGLDEKLFFGSGTQLSVL.

The chain couples TRBV18 to TRBJ1-1, with TRBD1 matching over 8 bases. CDR1 and CDR2 (germline): KGHSH, LQKENI. V trimming: 0 bases; J trimming: 0 bases; junction bases outside the gene matches: 3. This CDR3 contains 16 residues. The CDR3: CASSPPGTGMNTEAFF. CDR3 DNA sequence: TGTGCCAGCTCACCACCGGGGACAGGCATGAACACTGAAGCTTTCTTT.

This chain connects TRBV5-1 to TRBJ2-1; D may be TRBD2 (5 bases). The V and J ends lost 0 bases and 0 bases respectively, with 10 bases between them. CDR1 and CDR2 from the germline V gene are SGHRS and YFSETQ. This CDR3 is built from 16 residues. This CDR3 is CASSLGAGGSYNEQFF. In DNA, the CDR3 is TGCGCCAGCAGCTTGGGGGCGGGTGGCTCCTACAATGAGCAGTTCTTC.

The chain has TRBV15 and TRBJ1-5; 10 bases fit TRBD1. Germline V CDR1 and CDR2: LNHNV, YYDKDF (reference sequence). This CDR3 contains 16 residues. V lost 3 bases to trimming and J lost 5 bases; unmatched junction nucleotides: 7. The CDR3 sequence: CATSRGDRGLDQPQHF. The CDR3 bases are TGTGCCACCAGCAGGGGGGACAGGGGCCTGGATCAGCCCCAGCATTTT.

The chain links TRBV4-1 to TRBJ1-4; no clear D gene. Per germline, CDR1 MGHRA and CDR2 YSYEKL. V was cut by 1 base and J by 7 bases, with 7 bases left in between. This CDR3 comprises 13 residues. In DNA, the CDR3 is TGCGCCAGCAGCCAAGTGATCGGTGAAAAACTGTTTTTT. Amino acids: CASSQVIGEKLFF.

CDR3 in DNA: TGTGCCAGCAGCTTTCGACAGTCGTACGAGCAGTACTTC. Its translation: CASSFRQSYEQYF. The J gene is TRBJ2-7, the V gene TRBV7-2, with a possible D match to TRBD1 (5 bases). V dropped 3 bases and J dropped 4 bases, with 10 bases sitting between them. Germline loops: CDR1 SGHTA, CDR2 FQGNSA. CDR3 length: 13 amino acids. The entire variable domain, with the rest obtained from reference TRBV7-2 and TRBJ2-7, is as follows: GAGVSQSPSNKVTEKGKDVELRCDPISGHTALYWYRQSLGQGLEFLIYFQGNSAPDKSGLPSDRFSAERTGGSVSTLTIQRTQQEDSAVYLCASSFRQSYEQYFGPGTRLTVT.

The chain uses TRBV12-5 and TRBJ2-1, with 13 nucleotides matching TRBD2. The CDR3 runs 17 residues. Germline-derived CDR1 and CDR2 are LGHNT and FRNRAP. V lost 0 bases and J lost 5; bases outside the gene matches: 4. For the CDR3, the DNA is TGTGCTAGTGGTTTGGTAGGGACTAGCGGGGAAGACAATGAGCAGTTCTTC. The encoded protein is CASGLVGTSGEDNEQFF. Drawing the rest from reference TRBV12-5 and TRBJ2-1, the complete variable domain is DARVTQTPRHKVTEMGQEVTMRCQPILGHNTVFWYRQTMMQGLELLAYFRNRAPLDDSGMPKDRFSAEMPDATLATLKIQPSEPRDSAVYFCASGLVGTSGEDNEQFFGPGTRLTVL.